This T cell receptor (beta chain) derives from a study of PD-1 blockade in classical Hodgkin lymphoma. Study overall: Patients had nivolumab dosed at 3 mg/kg, delivered intravenously every 2 weeks. Study findings and constraints: Patients with a complete response exhibited baseline diversity comparable to newly diagnosed patients.

A note on this clone: Its matching antigen is unknown.

Generated by immunoSEQ multiplex PCR, the TCRdb table keeps only in-frame clones and is missing some. Counted here are roughly 61,000 clones, around 93% occurring once; the ten biggest clones make up roughly a tenth. Each and every patient relapsed after autologous stem cell transplantation, and patients got differing brentuximab vedotin exposure. Complete response, partial response or progressive disease was recorded as best response. Germline CDR1 reads MGHRA; CDR2 reads YSYEKL. CDR3 length: 20 amino acids. V was pared by 4 bases and J by 2 bases, with 28 bases between. Sequenced here: peripheral blood mononuclear cells (PBMCs), sampled before the second cycle of nivolumab. The chain employs TRBV4-1 and TRBJ2-3, with D possibly being TRBD1 or TRBD2 (5 bases each). This TCR was sampled from a human donor with classical Hodgkin lymphoma. CDR3 bases: TGCGCCAGCAGCCGCATCTTTCCTCGACCCACAAGGGACCCCACAGATACGCAGTATTTT. Amino acid sequence: CASSRIFPRPTRDPTDTQYF.